This TCR beta chain was sequenced in a study of human T cells and chemical hapten exposure. Study-level points and caveats: Higher patch test scores went with higher counts of PT1 expanded TCRs.

A single record per CDR3 protein comes from TCRdb applying MiXCR to the RACE reads. The sample consists of fewer than 65,000 distinct CDR3 sequences, about 9% of them appearing once. The sample's time point: pre-sensitization, week 0. As for treatment: therapeutic diphenylcyclopropenone sensitization with weekly scalp DPC. Germline V CDR1 and CDR2: LNHNV, YYDKDF (reference sequence). V lost 3 bases and J 7 bases, leaving 16 bases between the germline ends. The CDR3 is made up of 15 amino acids. This clonotype was detected many times. The antigen is undetermined. V usage is TRBV15 and J usage is TRBJ2-1; D is unclear. The receptor comes from a woman between 40 and 50 years old with alopecia areata. Some clones in this sample may be carry-over from other donors' samples. The sequenced sample was whole blood, obtained in connection with sensitization to the hapten diphenylcyclopropenone (DPC). CDR3: CATSRDGFILNEQFF. The CDR3 bases are TGTGCCACCAGCAGGGACGGCTTTATTCTAAATGAGCAGTTCTTC.